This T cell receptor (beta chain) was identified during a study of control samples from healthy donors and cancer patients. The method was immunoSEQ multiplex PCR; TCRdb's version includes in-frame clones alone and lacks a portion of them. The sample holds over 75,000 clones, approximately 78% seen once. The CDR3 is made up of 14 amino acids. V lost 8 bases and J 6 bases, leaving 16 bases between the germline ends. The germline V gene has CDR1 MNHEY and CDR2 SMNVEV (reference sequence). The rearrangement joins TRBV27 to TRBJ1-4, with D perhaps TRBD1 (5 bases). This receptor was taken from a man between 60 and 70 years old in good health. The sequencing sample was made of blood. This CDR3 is CASGRTPRHEKLFF. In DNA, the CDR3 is TGTGCCAGCGGAAGGACACCTAGACATGAAAAACTGTTTTTT.